This passage covers 12 T cell receptor beta chains from one sample sequenced in a study of PD-1 blockade in classical Hodgkin lymphoma. Repertoires were generated with immunoSEQ multiplex PCR, while TCRdb's copy carries only in-frame clones and drops some. This table has roughly 150,000 clones, approximately 80% appearing once. With no exception, relapse followed autologous stem cell transplantation in all patients, and brentuximab vedotin exposure varied. This sample comprised peripheral blood mononuclear cells (PBMCs), obtained before the second cycle of nivolumab. The receptors shown here come from a human donor with classical Hodgkin lymphoma.

V gene TRBV7-3 combines with J gene TRBJ2-7; weak D call: TRBD2 (6 bases). With 5 bases removed from V and 7 bases from J, the gap between germline ends came to 12 bases. Per germline, CDR1 SGHTA and CDR2 FQGTGA. The CDR3 is 12 residues long. In nucleotides, the CDR3 is TGTGCCAGCAGCGCGGGACCTTGGGAGCAGTACTTC. Its translation is CASSAGPWEQYF.

The V call is TRBV6-5, the J call TRBJ2-7; 12 nucleotides align to TRBD2. The germline gives CDR1 MNHEY, CDR2 SVGAGI. Unmatched junction bases numbered 5, after V lost 6 bases and J lost 2 bases. The CDR3 covers 15 residues. In nucleotides, the CDR3 is TGTGCCAGCAGACCCCGACTAGCGGGAGCCTACGAGCAGTACTTC. It translates to CASRPRLAGAYEQYF.

The chain uses TRBV7-9 and TRBJ1-2; D unresolved. In germline, CDR1 is SEHNR, CDR2 FQNEAQ (reference sequence). V was clipped by 2 bases and J by 5 bases, with 15 bases between them. The CDR3 has 15 amino acids. CDR3 in DNA: TGTGCCAGCAGCTTACTTCTCGGAGGGCCGTATGGCTACACCTTC. Protein product: CASSLLLGGPYGYTF.

Turning to this clone: The junction shows a germline mismatch at one end, possibly a read error. This chain uses TRBV6-6 with TRBJ2-7, with TRBD1 matching over 7 bases. The germline CDR1 and CDR2 sequences are MNHNY and SVGAGI (reference sequence). The CDR3 is 16 amino acids. CDR3 amino acids: CAGSYPDRAHSYEQYF. CDR3 DNA sequence: TGTGCCGGCAGTTACCCCGACAGGGCCCACTCCTACGAGCAGTACTTC.

This clone was observed a handful of times. The chain links TRBV6-5 to TRBJ1-1; 9 bases line up with TRBD1. This CDR3 comprises 14 residues. Germline lookup yields CDR1 MNHEY and CDR2 SVGAGI. V was clipped by 5 bases and J by 6 bases; unmatched bases: 7. CDR3 sequence: CASSALWTGAEAFF. The CDR3 coding sequence is TGTGCCAGCAGTGCTCTCTGGACAGGGGCTGAAGCTTTCTTT.

The chain is built from TRBV18 and TRBJ1-3; a possible D gene is TRBD1 (5 bases). Germline assignment: CDR1 KGHSH and CDR2 LQKENI. The germline V and J ends were trimmed by 8 bases and 0 bases, with 11 bases remaining between them. The CDR3 runs to 14 residues. CDR3 nucleotide sequence: TGTGCCAGCGACACAGGACGCTCTGGAAACACCATATATTTT. Translated: CASDTGRSGNTIYF.

The chain joins TRBV19 to TRBJ2-5; D is perhaps TRBD2 (5 bases). V lost 3 bases and J lost 4, with 15 bases in between. The germline gives CDR1 LNHDA, CDR2 SQIVND (reference sequence). The CDR3 is made up of 15 amino acids. The DNA for the CDR3 is TGTGCCAGTAGTATGGATTGGGGTGGAGGAGAGACCCAGTACTTC. It specifies CASSMDWGGGETQYF.

The V gene is TRBV6-5, the J gene TRBJ2-3; maybe TRBD2 (6 bases). Germline V lookup: CDR1 MNHEY, CDR2 SVGAGI. V was pared by 8 bases and J by 4 bases, with 10 bases between. The CDR3 totals 12 residues. The DNA for the CDR3 is TGTGCCAGCGGGAGGACCGCAGATACGCAGTATTTT. Protein sequence: CASGRTADTQYF.

The V gene is TRBV6-5, the J gene TRBJ1-5, with D unclear. Germline V gene sequence: CDR1 MNHEY, CDR2 SVGAGI. This CDR3 is built from 15 residues. Trimming left V 2 bases short and J 0 bases short, with 8 bases between. CDR3 nucleotide sequence: TGTGCCAGCAGTTACAGCGTCGTTAGCAATCAGCCCCAGCATTTT. Translating gives CASSYSVVSNQPQHF.

The chain carries TRBV5-1 and TRBJ2-1; 8 positions agree with TRBD1. V trimming: 1 base; J trimming: 2 bases; junction bases outside the gene matches: 5. From germline, CDR1 is SGHRS and CDR2 YFSETQ. There are 16 residues in the CDR3. The CDR3 here is CASSLPTGGTYNEQFF. CDR3 nucleotide sequence: TGCGCCAGCAGCTTGCCTACAGGGGGAACCTACAATGAGCAGTTCTTC.

V usage is TRBV19 and J usage is TRBJ2-3, with unresolved D. CDR1 is LNHDA, CDR2 SQIVND, per germline (reference sequence). Trimming pared 4 bases from V and 1 base from J, leaving 3 bases between. The CDR3 runs to 12 residues. The CDR3 nucleotides are TGTGCCAGTAGTACCCGCACAGATACGCAGTATTTT. This codes for CASSTRTDTQYF. Together with reference TRBV19 and TRBJ2-3, the CDR3 gives the full variable domain: DGGITQSPKYLFRKEGQNVTLSCEQNLNHDAMYWYRQDPGQGLRLIYYSQIVNDFQKGDIAEGYSVSREKKESFPLTVTSAQKNPTAFYLCASSTRTDTQYFGPGTRLTVL.

There are a few counts of this clone. CDR3 loop: CASSQYLPGGTDTQYF. For the CDR3, the DNA is TGTGCCAGCAGCCAATACTTGCCAGGAGGCACAGATACGCAGTATTTT. V gene TRBV14 combines with J gene TRBJ2-3, with D hard to call. This CDR3 has 16 residues. Germline V gives CDR1 SGHDN, CDR2 FVKESK. V dropped 2 bases and J dropped 1 base, with 13 bases sitting between them.